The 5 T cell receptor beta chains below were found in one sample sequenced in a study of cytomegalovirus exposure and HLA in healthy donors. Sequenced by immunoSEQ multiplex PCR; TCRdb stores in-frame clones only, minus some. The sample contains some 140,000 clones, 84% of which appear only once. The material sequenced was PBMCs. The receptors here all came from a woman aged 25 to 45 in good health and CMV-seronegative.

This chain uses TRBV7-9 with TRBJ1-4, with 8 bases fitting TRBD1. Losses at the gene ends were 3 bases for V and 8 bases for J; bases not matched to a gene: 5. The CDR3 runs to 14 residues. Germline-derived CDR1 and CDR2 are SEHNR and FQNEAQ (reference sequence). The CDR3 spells CASSFDRGNEKLFF. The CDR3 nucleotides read TGTGCCAGCAGCTTCGACAGGGGAAACGAAAAACTGTTTTTT.

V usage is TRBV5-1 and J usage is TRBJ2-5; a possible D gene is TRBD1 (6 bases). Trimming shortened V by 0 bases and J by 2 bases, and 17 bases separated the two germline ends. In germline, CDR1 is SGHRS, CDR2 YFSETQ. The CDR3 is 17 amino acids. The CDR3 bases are TGCGCCAGCAGCTTGGGCCTCCGGGACACCGCGCAAGAGACCCAGTACTTC. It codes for CASSLGLRDTAQETQYF.

CDR3: CASSDTLAGGKPRGDTQYF. CDR3 nucleotide sequence: TGTGCCAGCAGTGATACGCTAGCGGGGGGTAAACCACGTGGGGATACGCAGTATTTT. The chain combines TRBV2 with TRBJ2-3, with 11 bases identical to TRBD2. The trim removed 3 bases at V and 6 bases at J, leaving 17 bases unmatched. This CDR3 is built from 19 residues. From germline, CDR1 is SNHLY and CDR2 FYNNEI.

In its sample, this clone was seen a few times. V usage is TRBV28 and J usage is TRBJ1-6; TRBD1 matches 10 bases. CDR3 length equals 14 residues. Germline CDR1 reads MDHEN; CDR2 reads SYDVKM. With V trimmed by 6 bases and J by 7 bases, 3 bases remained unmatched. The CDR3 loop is CASRTGGRNSPLHF. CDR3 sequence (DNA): TGTGCCAGCAGGACAGGGGGCCGGAATTCACCCCTCCACTTT.

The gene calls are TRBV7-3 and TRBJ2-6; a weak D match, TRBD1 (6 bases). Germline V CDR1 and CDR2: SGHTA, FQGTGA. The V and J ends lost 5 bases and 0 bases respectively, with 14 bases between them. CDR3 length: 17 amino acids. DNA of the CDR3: TGTGCCAGCAGCCTGGGACATGGGATCTCTGGGGCCAACGTCCTGACTTTC. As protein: CASSLGHGISGANVLTF.